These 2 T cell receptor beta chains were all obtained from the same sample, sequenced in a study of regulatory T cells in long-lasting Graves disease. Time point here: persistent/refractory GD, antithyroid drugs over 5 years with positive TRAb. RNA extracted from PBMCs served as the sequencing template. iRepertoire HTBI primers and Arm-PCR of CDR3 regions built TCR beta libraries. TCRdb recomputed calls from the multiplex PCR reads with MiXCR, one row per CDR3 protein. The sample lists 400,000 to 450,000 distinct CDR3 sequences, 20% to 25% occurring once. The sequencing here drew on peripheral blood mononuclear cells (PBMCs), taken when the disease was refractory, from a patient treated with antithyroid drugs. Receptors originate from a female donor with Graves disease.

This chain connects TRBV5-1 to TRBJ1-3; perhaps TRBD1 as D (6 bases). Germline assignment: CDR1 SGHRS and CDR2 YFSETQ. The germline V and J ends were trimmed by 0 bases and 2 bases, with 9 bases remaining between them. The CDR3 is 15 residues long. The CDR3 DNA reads TGCGCCAGCAGCTTGGCAGGGGCAGCTGGAAACACCATATATTTT. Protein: CASSLAGAAGNTIYF.

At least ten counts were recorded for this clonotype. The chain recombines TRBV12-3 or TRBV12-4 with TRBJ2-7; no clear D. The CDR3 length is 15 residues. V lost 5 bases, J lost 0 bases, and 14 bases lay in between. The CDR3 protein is CASSPQAQASYEQYF. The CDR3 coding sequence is TGTGCCAGCAGTCCTCAAGCCCAGGCCTCCTACGAGCAGTACTTC.